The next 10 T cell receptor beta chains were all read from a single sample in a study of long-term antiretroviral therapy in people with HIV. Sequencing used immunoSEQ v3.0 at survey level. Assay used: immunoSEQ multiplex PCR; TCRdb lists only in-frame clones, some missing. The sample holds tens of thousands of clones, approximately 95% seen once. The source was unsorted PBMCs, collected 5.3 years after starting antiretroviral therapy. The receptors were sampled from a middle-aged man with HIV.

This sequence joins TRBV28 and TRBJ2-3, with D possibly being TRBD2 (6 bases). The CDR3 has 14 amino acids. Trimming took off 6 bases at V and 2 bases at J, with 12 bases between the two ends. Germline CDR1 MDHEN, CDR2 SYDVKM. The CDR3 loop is CASRIGGYTDTQYF. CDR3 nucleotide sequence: TGTGCCAGCAGAATCGGGGGATACACAGATACGCAGTATTTT.

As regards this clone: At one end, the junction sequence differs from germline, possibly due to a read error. The chain's CDR3 is CANSLRSDPANTGELFF. The DNA for the CDR3 is TGCGCCAACAGCTTGAGGTCAGATCCAGCGAACACCGGGGAGCTGTTTTTT. This chain links TRBV5-1 with TRBJ2-2, with D unclear. The CDR3 contains 17 residues. Germline CDR1 and CDR2: SGHRS and YFSETQ. The whole variable domain, remainder taken from reference TRBV5-1 and TRBJ2-2, is KAGVTQTPRYLIKTRGQQVTLSCSPISGHRSVSWYQQTPGQGLQFLFEYFSETQRNKGNFPGRFSGRQFSNSRSEMNVSTLELGDSALYLCANSLRSDPANTGELFFGEGSRLTVL.

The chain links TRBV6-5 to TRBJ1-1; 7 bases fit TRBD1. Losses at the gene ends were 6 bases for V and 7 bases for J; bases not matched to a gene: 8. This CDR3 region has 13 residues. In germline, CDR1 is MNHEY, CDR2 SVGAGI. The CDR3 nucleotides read TGTGCCAGCAGCCCCGACAGGGCCTATGAAGCTTTCTTT. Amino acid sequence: CASSPDRAYEAFF.

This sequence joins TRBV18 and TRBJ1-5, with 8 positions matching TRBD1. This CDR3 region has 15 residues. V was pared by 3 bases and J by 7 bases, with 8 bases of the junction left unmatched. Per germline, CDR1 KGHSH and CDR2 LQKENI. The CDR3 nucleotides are TGTGCCAGCTCACCGCACCCAGGGGGCAGACAGCCCCAGCATTTT. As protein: CASSPHPGGRQPQHF. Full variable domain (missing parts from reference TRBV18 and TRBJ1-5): NAGVMQNPRHLVRRRGQEARLRCSPMKGHSHVYWYRQLPEEGLKFMVYLQKENIIDESGMPKERFSAEFPKEGPSILRIQQVVRGDSAAYFCASSPHPGGRQPQHFGDGTRLSIL.

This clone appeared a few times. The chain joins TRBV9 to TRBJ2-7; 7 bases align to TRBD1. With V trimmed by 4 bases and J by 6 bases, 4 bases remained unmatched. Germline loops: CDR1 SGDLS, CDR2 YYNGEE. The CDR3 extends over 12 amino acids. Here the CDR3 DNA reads TGTGCCAGCAGCCCTCGGACAGGCGAGCAGTACTTC. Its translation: CASSPRTGEQYF.

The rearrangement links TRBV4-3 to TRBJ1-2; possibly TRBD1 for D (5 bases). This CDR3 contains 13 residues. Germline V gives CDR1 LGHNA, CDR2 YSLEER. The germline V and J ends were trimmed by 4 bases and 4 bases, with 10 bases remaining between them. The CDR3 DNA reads TGCGCCAGCAGCCTCAGGGAAGGCTATGGCTACACCTTC. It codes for CASSLREGYGYTF.

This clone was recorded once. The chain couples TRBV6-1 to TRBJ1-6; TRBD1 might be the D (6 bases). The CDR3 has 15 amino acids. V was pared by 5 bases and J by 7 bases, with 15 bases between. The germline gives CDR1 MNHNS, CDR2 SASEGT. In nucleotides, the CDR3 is TGTGCCAGCAGTTCCCTGAGGGGGGGGAATTCACCCCTCCACTTT. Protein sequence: CASSSLRGGNSPLHF.

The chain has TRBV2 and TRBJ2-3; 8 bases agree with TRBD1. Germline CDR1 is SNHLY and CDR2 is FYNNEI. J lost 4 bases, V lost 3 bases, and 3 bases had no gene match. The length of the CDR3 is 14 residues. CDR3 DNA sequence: TGTGCCAGCAGTGAGGGACAGGTGCCAGATACGCAGTATTTT. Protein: CASSEGQVPDTQYF.

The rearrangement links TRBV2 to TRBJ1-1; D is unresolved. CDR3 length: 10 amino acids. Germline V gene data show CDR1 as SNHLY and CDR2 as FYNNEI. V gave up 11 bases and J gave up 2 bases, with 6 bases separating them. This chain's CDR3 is CAEGNTEAFF. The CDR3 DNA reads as TGTGCCGAGGGAAACACTGAAGCTTTCTTT.

Written as DNA, the CDR3 is TGTGCCAGCACCCTTGTTGCGGGGGGGCCAGATACGCAGTATTTT. Protein product: CASTLVAGGPDTQYF. The chain combines TRBV28 with TRBJ2-3; 9 bases fit TRBD2. This CDR3 is 15 amino acids long. V lost 7 bases and J lost 4; bases outside the gene matches: 9. CDR1 is MDHEN, CDR2 SYDVKM, per germline.